This record concerns one T cell receptor beta chain sequence. Per the original data handling: Reference gene primers were amplified, and this amplification served to estimate nucleated cell counts. Data came from immunoSEQ multiplex PCR; TCRdb stores just in-frame clones and leaves some out. V and J calls and clone size are those listed in that table; D and trimming were worked out from the DNA. The profile covers around 300,000 clones, with about 82% appearing a single time and around 4% taken by the ten largest. This CDR3 is 16 amino acids long. Germline assignment: CDR1 SGDLS and CDR2 YYNGEE. V was pared by 0 bases and J by 7 bases, with 9 bases of the junction left unmatched. The data derive from a study of blood T cell repertoires in COVID-19. Study summary: Sites in the United States, Italy and Spain provided acute and convalescent COVID-19 samples. Sample material is recorded as cDNA or gDNA derived from T cells, B-cell-depleted T cells, or PBMCs.

The chain has TRBV9 and TRBJ2-1; 8 nucleotides line up with TRBD1. This clonotype was sampled from a woman aged 45-65 years with active or convalescent COVID-19. Sequencing input: peripheral blood. The CDR3 DNA is TGTGCCAGCAGCGTAGATGTCAGGGGGCAATGGAATGAGCAGTTCTTC. This translates into CASSVDVRGQWNEQFF.